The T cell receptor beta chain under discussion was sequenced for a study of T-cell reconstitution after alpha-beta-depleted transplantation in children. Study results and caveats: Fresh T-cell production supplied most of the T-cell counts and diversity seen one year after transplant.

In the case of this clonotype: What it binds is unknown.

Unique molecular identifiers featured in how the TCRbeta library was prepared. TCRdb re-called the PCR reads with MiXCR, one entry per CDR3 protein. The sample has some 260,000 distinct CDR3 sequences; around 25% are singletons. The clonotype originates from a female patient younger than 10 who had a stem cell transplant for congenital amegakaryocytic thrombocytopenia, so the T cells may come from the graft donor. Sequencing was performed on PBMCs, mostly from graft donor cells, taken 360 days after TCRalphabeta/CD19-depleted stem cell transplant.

DNA of the CDR3: TGTGCCAGCAGACGGACAGGGGTCGAGCAGCCCCAGCATTTT. Residues: CASRRTGVEQPQHF. The genes are TRBV12-3 or TRBV12-4 and TRBJ1-5; 9 nucleotides line up with TRBD1. The V and J ends lost 6 bases and 7 bases, in that order; junction bases with no gene match: 7. The CDR3 covers 14 residues.